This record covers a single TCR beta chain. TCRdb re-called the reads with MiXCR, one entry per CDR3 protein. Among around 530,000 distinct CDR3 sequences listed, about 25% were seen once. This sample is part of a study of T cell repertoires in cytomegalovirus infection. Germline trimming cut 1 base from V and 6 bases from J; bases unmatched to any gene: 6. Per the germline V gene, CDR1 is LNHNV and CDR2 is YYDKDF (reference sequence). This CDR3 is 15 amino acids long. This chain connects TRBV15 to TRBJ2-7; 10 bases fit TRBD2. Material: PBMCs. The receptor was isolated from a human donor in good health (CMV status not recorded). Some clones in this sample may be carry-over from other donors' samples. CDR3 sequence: CATSRALAGDREQYV. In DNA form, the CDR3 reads TGTGCCACCAGCAGAGCGCTAGCGGGAGATCGCGAGCAGTACGTC.